This paragraph covers one TCR beta chain sequence. This clonotype appeared a few times. The antigen it binds to is not known. The record has no base qualities; no much larger clone is one base away. This sample is drawn from a study of spatial heterogeneity in lung cancer (dated by TCRdb to about 2019). In the study overall: More beta-chain than alpha-chain transcripts were consistently detected, likely reflecting higher beta-chain transcript abundance. In the raw uncorrected reads, each unique combination of TCR and UMI appeared more than ten times on average. TCR alpha and beta repertoires were quantitatively compared across multiple tumor regions, matched nontumor lung and blood in non-small cell lung cancer. Nonsynonymous mutation counts, determined by whole-exome sequencing of tumor tissue, were related to features of the TCR repertoire. At surgery, roughly 220 tumor regions, 61 to 65 matched nontumor lung samples and 45 to 60 PBMC samples were TCR-sequenced for both alpha and beta chains. General study outcomes and caveats: Ubiquitous expanded tumor TCRs showed up in blood more often at tumor resection than at routine follow-up. Additional single-cell paired TCR alpha and beta sequencing was considered necessary to confirm, at a functional level, the hypothesis that regional TCRs recognize regional mutations.

The library was built by means of 5' RACE. The instrument was a NextSeq 500. In the TCR library protocol, a unique molecular identifier was attached to each TCR cDNA molecule so that PCR and sequencing errors could be corrected. The original pipeline was this. Decombinator tools were used for TCR identification, UMI-based error correction and CDR3 extraction. Expanded TCRs were defined as those above a frequency of 2 per 1,000, corresponding to the top 1% of the tumor frequency distribution. Each repertoire was subsampled 100 times to 5,000 TCRs, after which Renyi diversity was computed with the R vegan package. To build CDR3 similarity networks, amino acid triplet string-kernel similarity was used, and CDR3s were connected when their pairwise similarity was above 0.82. The raw public data were reprocessed by TCRdb itself: fastp quality trimming at Q25, MiXCR clonotype calling, in-frame beta chains only. CDR3 protein sequences are deduplicated, and each keeps its most common genes and DNA. The V and J calls follow TCRdb's processing rather than the paper's. The sample yields tens of thousands of distinct CDR3 sequences; about 6.3% were counted once. Approximately 14% of the sample lies in the top ten.

This specimen's time point label, per the study, means: sample taken at primary tumor resection. Donors were some 67 patients with early-stage, untreated non-small cell lung cancer from the lung TRACERx cohort. Without any cell sorting, TCR sequencing was performed on whole RNA extracted either from tumor and nontumor lung tissue or from cryopreserved PBMC samples. Only patients with enough RNA available from two or more tumor regions were chosen for TCR sequencing. The V and J ends are trimmed by 5 bases and 2 bases, leaving 11 bases between them. Sequences SGDLS (CDR1) and YYNGEE (CDR2) are obtained from the germline V gene. The CDR3 numbers 13 residues from cysteine through phenylalanine. Only the CDR3 portion is preserved as DNA: 39 bases, with reading frame beginning at the first base.

Recombination linked TRBV9 to TRBJ2-7, with a weak D call of TRBD1 (5 bases match). Sequencing used PBMCs, obtained at surgery. The source of this sequence is a female donor with early-stage non-small cell lung cancer. This receptor carries the CDR3 CASSAGPAYEQYF. The sequenced DNA is TGTGCCAGCAGTGCAGGGCCCGCCTACGAGCAGTACTTC.